This T cell receptor beta chain was captured by sequencing in a study of human T cells and chemical hapten exposure. Findings and limits, study-wide: It was expanded TCRs that formed significantly more large CDR3 similarity clusters than controls did.

Per germline, CDR1 SQVTM and CDR2 ANQGSEA. Trimming left V 7 bases short and J 1 base short, with 10 bases between. CDR3 length equals 12 residues. Time point: pre-sensitization, week 0. Treatment given: therapeutic diphenylcyclopropenone sensitization with weekly scalp DPC. Alopecia patients between 18 and 70 years old and suitable for DPC were used as donors. Unfractionated whole blood was the source from which total RNA was extracted. This clonotype was counted at least ten times. What it recognizes is unknown. TCRdb reprocessed the RACE reads with MiXCR, giving one entry per CDR3 protein. This table has roughly 100,000 distinct CDR3 sequences, roughly a tenth appearing once.

This TCR was sampled from an older woman with alopecia areata. Some clones in this sample may be carry-over from other donors' samples. This specimen consisted of whole blood, obtained in connection with sensitization to the hapten diphenylcyclopropenone (DPC). The chain recombines TRBV29-1 with TRBJ1-2, with D possibly being TRBD1 (5 bases). The CDR3 reads CSAGGRNYGYTF. For the CDR3, the DNA is TGCAGCGCCGGGGGACGTAACTATGGCTACACCTTC.